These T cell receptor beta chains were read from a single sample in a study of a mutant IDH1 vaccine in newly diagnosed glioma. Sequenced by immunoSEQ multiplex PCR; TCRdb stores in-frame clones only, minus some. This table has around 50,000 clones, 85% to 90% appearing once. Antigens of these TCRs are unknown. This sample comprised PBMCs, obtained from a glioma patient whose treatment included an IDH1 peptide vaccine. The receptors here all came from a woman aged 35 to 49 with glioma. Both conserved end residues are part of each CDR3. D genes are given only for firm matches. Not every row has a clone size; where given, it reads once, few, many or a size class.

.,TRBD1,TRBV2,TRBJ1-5,CASNDRGSNQPQHF,TGTGCCAGCAATGACAGGGGGAGCAATCAGCCCCAGCATTTT
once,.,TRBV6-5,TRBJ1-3,CASRVDRAGNTIYF,TGTGCCAGCAGGGTTGATCGGGCTGGAAACACCATATATTTT
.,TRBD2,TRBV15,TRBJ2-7,CATRGGSADEQYF,TGTGCCACCAGGGGGGGGTCTGCCGACGAGCAGTACTTC
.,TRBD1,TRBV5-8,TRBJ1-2,CASSLGAGGPYGYTF,TGTGCCAGCAGCTTGGGTGCAGGGGGCCCATATGGCTACACCTTC
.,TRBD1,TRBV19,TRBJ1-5,CASNPGQGRSNQPQHF,TGTGCCAGTAATCCCGGACAGGGAAGAAGCAATCAGCCCCAGCATTTT
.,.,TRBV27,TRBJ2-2,CASSFGTARGTGELFF,TGTGCCAGCAGTTTCGGGACGGCTCGGGGCACCGGGGAGCTGTTTTTT
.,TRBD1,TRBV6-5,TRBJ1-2,CASSQQTGAHGYTF,TGTGCCAGCAGTCAGCAGACAGGGGCCCATGGCTACACCTTC
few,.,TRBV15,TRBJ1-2,CATSRGGGSGYGYTF,TGTGCCACCAGCAGGGGCGGAGGGAGCGGCTATGGCTACACCTTC
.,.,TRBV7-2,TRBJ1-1,CASSFGGNTEAFF,TGTGCCAGCAGCTTTGGGGGGAACACTGAAGCTTTCTTT
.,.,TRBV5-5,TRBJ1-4,CASSDGPSRTNEKLFF,TGTGCCAGCAGCGATGGCCCGTCGCGAACTAATGAAAAACTGTTTTTT
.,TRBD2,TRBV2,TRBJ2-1,CASTLAGNSYNEQFF,TGTGCCAGCACCCTAGCGGGGAACTCCTACAATGAGCAGTTCTTC
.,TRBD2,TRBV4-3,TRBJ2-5,CASSQGRLAGGYQETQYF,TGCGCCAGCAGCCAAGGTCGACTAGCGGGGGGGTACCAAGAGACCCAGTACTTC
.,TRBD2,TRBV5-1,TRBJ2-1,CASSLTTSGTNEQFF,TGCGCCAGCAGCTTAACGACTAGCGGGACGAATGAGCAGTTCTTC
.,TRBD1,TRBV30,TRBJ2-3,CAWSRHRGRADTQYF,TGTGCCTGGAGTCGCCACAGGGGGCGTGCAGATACGCAGTATTTT
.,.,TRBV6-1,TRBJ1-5,CASSLGRINQPQHF,TGTGCCAGCAGTCTCGGACGGATAAATCAGCCCCAGCATTTT
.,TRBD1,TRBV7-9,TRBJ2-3,CASSLVTGVSSDTQYF,TGTGCCAGCAGCTTAGTGACAGGGGTTTCTTCTGATACGCAGTATTTT
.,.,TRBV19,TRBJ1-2,CASSIVGRGLDGYTF,TGTGCCAGTAGTATAGTTGGCCGGGGGCTGGATGGCTACACCTTC
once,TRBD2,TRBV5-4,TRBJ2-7,CASSSRTSQTYEQYF,TGTGCCAGCAGCTCAAGGACTAGCCAGACCTACGAGCAGTACTTC
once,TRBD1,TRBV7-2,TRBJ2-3,CASSLSRGSDTQYF,TGTGCCAGCAGCTTGTCCAGGGGGTCAGATACGCAGTATTTT
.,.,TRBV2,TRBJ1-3,CASNIQGPISGNTIYF,TGTGCCAGCAACATACAGGGTCCAATCTCTGGAAACACCATATATTTT
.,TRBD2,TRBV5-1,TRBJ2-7,CASKLGGVRNYEQYF,TGCGCCAGCAAGCTTGGGGGGGTCAGGAACTACGAGCAGTACTTC
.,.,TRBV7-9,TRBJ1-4,CASSPPGGGREKLFF,TGTGCCAGCAGCCCCCCGGGGGGGGGCCGGGAAAAACTGTTTTTT
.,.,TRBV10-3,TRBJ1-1,CAIGGQQNTEAFF,TGTGCCATCGGTGGGCAGCAGAACACTGAAGCTTTCTTT